This T cell receptor (beta chain) was profiled in a study of blood T cell repertoires in COVID-19. Study as a whole: Sites across the United States, Italy and Spain contributed samples from acute and convalescent COVID-19. The analysed material was cDNA or gDNA that came from T cells, B-cell-depleted T cells, or PBMCs.

In the original workflow: It was from reference gene primer amplification that nucleated cell counts were estimated. Assay used: immunoSEQ multiplex PCR; TCRdb lists only in-frame clones, some missing. V, J and clone size derive from that table, while D and trimming were established from the DNA sequence. Of tens of thousands of clones detected, around 86% appear once; the ten largest clones hold roughly 40%. This clone has only a few counts. Trimming removed 2 bases from V and 5 bases from J; junction bases left unmatched: 10. This CDR3 spans 16 amino acids. Germline CDR1 is SGHRS and CDR2 is YFSETQ.

This rearrangement joins TRBV5-1 to TRBJ2-5, with 9 nucleotides matching TRBD2. This TCR was recovered from a man at least 80 years old with acute or convalescent COVID-19. Sequencing input: peripheral blood. The CDR3 DNA is TGCGCCAGCAGCTTAGCGGGAGGAGGCGTAATGGAGACCCAGTACTTC. Translation: CASSLAGGGVMETQYF.